The 19 T cell receptor beta chains in this list originate from one sample, sequenced in a study of T cell repertoires in cytomegalovirus infection. One entry per CDR3 protein results from TCRdb running MiXCR on the reads. Of about 890,000 distinct CDR3 sequences listed, about 33% are singletons. These TCRs' antigens remain unknown. This sample comprised cultured CD8+ T cells from PBMCs, obtained from culture after CMV antigen stimulation. The receptor source for this set is a human donor in good health (CMV status not recorded). Some clones in this sample may be carry-over from other donors' samples.

This clonotype has just a few counts. The CDR3 coding sequence is TGTGCCAGCAGTGTTGCGGGGGGGCCAGGTGAGCAGTTCTTC. It translates to CASSVAGGPGEQFF. This chain connects TRBV6-4 to TRBJ2-1, with 9 nucleotides matching TRBD2. The ends lost 4 bases at V and 9 bases at J; junction bases unmatched: 7. Germline V CDR1 and CDR2: MRHNA, SNTAGT. The CDR3 is made up of 14 amino acids.

The genes are TRBV27 and TRBJ2-1; TRBD1 agrees at 7 bases. V lost 8 bases, J lost 4 bases, and 11 bases stayed unmatched. CDR1 and CDR2 (germline): MNHEY, SMNVEV (reference sequence). The CDR3 length is 15 residues. This CDR3 reads CASRRSGQTYNEQFF. DNA for the CDR3: TGTGCCAGCCGCCGTTCGGGACAGACTTACAATGAGCAGTTCTTC.

V is TRBV12-3 or TRBV12-4 and J is TRBJ1-1; the D gene is possibly TRBD1 (5 bases). V was trimmed by 6 bases and J by 11 bases, leaving 19 bases between them. The CDR3 extends over 13 amino acids. The CDR3 DNA follows: TGTGCCAGCAGCCACTCCGGGGGGGTGGAGGCTTTCTTT. Translation: CASSHSGGVEAFF.

This chain joins TRBV6-1 and TRBJ1-4, with D perhaps matching TRBD1 (5 bases). CDR1 MNHNS and CDR2 SASEGT come from the germline V gene. Trimming removed 1 base from V and 2 bases from J, with 23 bases in between. The CDR3 runs to 20 residues. The CDR3 DNA is TGTGCCAGCAGTGAAGGTTTGGCGTTGGGATCAGGGTTGACTAATGAAAAACTGTTTTTT. This codes for CASSEGLALGSGLTNEKLFF.

Only a few counts were recorded for this clonotype. The chain employs TRBV27 and TRBJ2-5, with a tentative D call TRBD1 (6 bases). The CDR3 spans 13 residues. The V end lost 3 bases, the J end lost 6 bases, and 11 bases lay between the germline ends. Germline V gives CDR1 MNHEY, CDR2 SMNVEV (reference sequence). The CDR3 sequence is CASSLDSPKTQYF. The CDR3 nucleotides read TGTGCCAGCAGTTTGGACAGCCCGAAGACCCAGTACTTC.

V and J are TRBV18 and TRBJ1-6; 7 bases are a match to TRBD1. Trimming cost V 1 base and J 8 bases; bases outside gene matches: 2. The CDR3 extends over 14 amino acids. The germline V gene has CDR1 KGHSH and CDR2 LQKENI. The CDR3 DNA reads TGTGCCAGCTCACCACAAGACAGGGATTCACCCCTCCACTTT. The encoded protein is CASSPQDRDSPLHF.

This clonotype was picked up many times. The chain carries TRBV7-9 and TRBJ2-3; 12 positions agree with TRBD2. The CDR3 is 16 amino acids. J was trimmed by 3 bases and V by 5 bases; bases with no gene match: 6. In germline, CDR1 is SEHNR, CDR2 FQNEAQ (reference sequence). The chain's CDR3 is CASSTPTSGGTDTQYF. CDR3 DNA sequence: TGTGCCAGCAGCACCCCGACTAGCGGGGGTACAGATACGCAGTATTTT.

CDR3 sequence reads: CAIRVPLTGTDDLTDTQYF. The CDR3, as DNA: TGTGCCATCAGGGTCCCGTTGACCGGGACAGACGACTTAACAGATACGCAGTATTTT. J is TRBJ2-3 and V is TRBV10-3; 7 nucleotides match TRBD1. There are 19 residues in the CDR3. The germline V gene encodes CDR1 ENHRY and CDR2 SYGVKD. V shed 6 bases and J 3 bases; nucleotides not matched to a gene: 21.

V usage is TRBV19 and J usage is TRBJ1-1, with a tentative D call TRBD1 (5 bases). The V gene's germline CDR1 is LNHDA and CDR2 SQIVND (reference sequence). The V end lost 3 bases, the J end lost 4 bases, and 12 bases lay between the germline ends. The CDR3 is made up of 14 amino acids. CDR3 DNA sequence: TGTGCCAGTAGTATGGGGGTTGGTGTCACTGAAGCTTTCTTT. Its protein product is CASSMGVGVTEAFF.

The rearrangement links TRBV9 to TRBJ2-5; 12 bases map to TRBD2. The CDR3 covers 17 residues. V lost 0 bases, J lost 1 base, and 4 bases stayed unmatched. CDR1 and CDR2 (germline): SGDLS, YYNGEE. DNA for the CDR3: TGTGCCAGCAGCGTAGCTTCTAGCGGGGGGGCCCAAGAGACCCAGTACTTC. This codes for CASSVASSGGAQETQYF.

V and J are TRBV7-2 and TRBJ2-5, with 13 bases that match TRBD2. J lost 3 bases, V lost 1 base, and 8 bases had no gene match. The CDR3 loop spans 18 amino acids. CDR1 and CDR2 from the germline V gene are SGHTA and FQGNSA. The CDR3 loop reads CASSLGPFGLAGEETQYF. As DNA, the CDR3 is TGTGCCAGCAGCTTAGGCCCCTTCGGACTAGCGGGGGAAGAGACCCAGTACTTC.

The chain joins TRBV9 to TRBJ2-1; weak D call: TRBD1 (6 bases). Germline V gene sequence: CDR1 SGDLS, CDR2 YYNGEE. This CDR3 has 13 residues. V lost 3 bases, J lost 5 bases, and 9 bases lay in between. The CDR3: CASSGTANNEQFF. CDR3 coding DNA: TGTGCCAGCAGCGGGACAGCCAACAATGAGCAGTTCTTC.

This sequence joins TRBV2 and TRBJ1-2; 9 bases fit TRBD1. The V segment lost 5 bases and the J segment 6 bases; nucleotides outside the gene matches: 10. The CDR3 extends over 15 amino acids. CDR1 SNHLY and CDR2 FYNNEI come from the germline V gene. Here the CDR3 reads CASSMTGTGRNGYTF. CDR3 nucleotides: TGTGCCAGCAGTATGACCGGGACAGGGAGGAATGGCTACACCTTC.

J is TRBJ2-1 and V is TRBV6-5; 7 nucleotides line up with TRBD1. Germline V gives CDR1 MNHEY, CDR2 SVGAGI. Losses at the gene ends were 0 bases for V and 6 bases for J; bases not matched to a gene: 11. CDR3 length equals 17 residues. The DNA for the CDR3 is TGTGCCAGCAGTTACTCGTTTTTAACAGGGGACGGCAATGAGCAGTTCTTC. Its protein product is CASSYSFLTGDGNEQFF.

V and J are TRBV29-1 and TRBJ1-2; 9 positions agree with TRBD1. Germline assignment: CDR1 SQVTM and CDR2 ANQGSEA. Germline trimming cut 6 bases from V and 5 bases from J; bases unmatched to any gene: 1. The CDR3 has 11 amino acids. CDR3 nucleotide sequence: TGCAGCGTGGGACAGGGATATGGCTACACCTTC. As protein: CSVGQGYGYTF.

The chain employs TRBV5-1 and TRBJ1-2, with 7 bases matching TRBD1. Germline trimming cut 2 bases from V and 8 bases from J; bases unmatched to any gene: 9. The CDR3 has 14 amino acids. Germline CDR1 and CDR2: SGHRS and YFSETQ. The CDR3 sequence: CASSFFDRADGYTF. In DNA, the CDR3 is TGCGCCAGCAGCTTTTTCGACAGGGCAGACGGCTACACCTTC. The full variable domain, rest sourced from reference TRBV5-1 and TRBJ1-2, is KAGVTQTPRYLIKTRGQQVTLSCSPISGHRSVSWYQQTPGQGLQFLFEYFSETQRNKGNFPGRFSGRQFSNSRSEMNVSTLELGDSALYLCASSFFDRADGYTFGSGTRLTVV.

The gene calls are TRBV27 and TRBJ1-1; D possibly corresponds to TRBD1 (6 bases). The CDR3 totals 16 residues. The germline V and J ends were trimmed by 4 bases and 5 bases, with 20 bases remaining between them. Germline V CDR1 and CDR2: MNHEY, SMNVEV (reference sequence). The CDR3 region is CASSSLLTGSWTEAFF. Written as DNA, the CDR3 is TGTGCCAGCAGTTCCCTCCTTACAGGGAGTTGGACTGAAGCTTTCTTT.

This clonotype was counted ten times or more. In DNA, the CDR3 is TGTGCCAGCAGCTTAGGGTTATCGAACACTGAAGCTTTCTTT. This sequence encodes CASSLGLSNTEAFF. The gene calls are TRBV7-8 and TRBJ1-1; D not certain. CDR1 is SGHVS and CDR2 is FQNEAQ in the germline V gene. The ends were cut back, 1 base at V and 1 base at J, with 7 bases in the middle. CDR3 size: 14 residues.

The chain couples TRBV4-3 to TRBJ1-1; D is possibly TRBD1 (6 bases). The germline gives CDR1 LGHNA, CDR2 YSLEER. Trimming stripped 3 bases from V and 8 bases from J, with 19 bases between. The CDR3 totals 15 residues. The CDR3 sequence is CASSQSTGSLVEAFF. Written as DNA, the CDR3 is TGCGCCAGCAGCCAGTCGACAGGCTCTTTGGTGGAAGCTTTCTTT.